The sequence of this TCR beta chain was determined in a study of T cell clonotyping in hematopoietic cell transplantation. Whole-study results and caveats: Graft donor and pretransplant recipient Inverse Simpson Index values predicted broader posttransplant TCR diversity. No sorting was done, leaving CD4 and CD8 contributions mixed.

Clones were read by immunoSEQ multiplex PCR, and TCRdb kept only the in-frame ones, dropping some. The sample shows over 5,000 clones, approximately 70% of them seen only once. Comment on this clone: Its antigen remains unidentified.

Trimming took off 4 bases at V and 4 bases at J, with 4 bases between the two ends. This CDR3 is built from 11 residues. Germline lookup yields CDR1 MGHDK and CDR2 SYGVNS. The chain employs TRBV25-1 and TRBJ1-2, with D unresolved. The sample was PBMCs, taken 180 days after allogeneic stem cell transplant. This receptor was identified in a male patient aged 50 or older who had an allogeneic stem cell transplant from an unrelated donor, so the T cells may come from the graft donor. Some clones in this sample may be carry-over from other donors' samples. CDR3 DNA sequence: TGTGCCAGCAGTGTCGGCTATGGCTACACCTTC. Its protein product is CASSVGYGYTF.